This T cell receptor beta chain was captured in a study of identical twins. Every one of the donors was a healthy Caucasian. The CDR3 runs 13 residues. CDR1 is SGHRS and CDR2 is YFSETQ in the germline V gene. The ends were cut back, 0 bases at V and 6 bases at J, with 9 bases in the middle. Each CDR3 protein is one row after TCRdb ran MiXCR on the 5' RACE reads. The data hold 350,000 or so distinct CDR3 sequences, with roughly an eighth observed a single time. A further study also used this sample, focusing on yellow fever vaccine responses in identical twins.

The chain combines TRBV5-1 with TRBJ1-2; D gene uncertain. Sequencing input: CD8+ T cells sorted from blood. The clonotype was recovered from a woman between 18 and 29 years old in good health. The CDR3: CASSLASVDGYTF. The CDR3 DNA reads as TGCGCCAGCAGCTTGGCGTCGGTGGATGGCTACACCTTC.